This entry lists 3 T cell receptor beta chains sequenced from one sample in a study of blood T cells in healthy people across ages (dated by TCRdb to about 2015). Preparation of the library involved 5' RACE. The run used an Illumina HiSeq 2500. The second PCR ran for roughly 7 to 11 cycles and used a J-beta primer mix along with a sample-barcoded 5' primer. TCRdb trimmed the raw reads at Q25, called clones with MiXCR and kept productive beta chains. Identical CDR3 protein sequences are pooled into one entry, listed with their most common genes and DNA. Across this sample there are over 600,000 distinct CDR3 sequences, with around 43% seen only once. Around 30% of the sample is held by the ten biggest clonotypes. The specimen sequenced was blood. All receptors come from a man older than 75 in good health.

The chain recombines TRBV6-2 or TRBV6-3 with TRBJ1-2; 8 bases line up with TRBD1. The trim removed 6 bases at V and 7 bases at J, leaving 4 bases unmatched. CDR1 is MNHEY, CDR2 SVGEGT, per germline. The CDR3 sequence is 12 residues long. The CDR3 reads CASRPGGPGYTF. DNA for the CDR3: TGTGCCAGCAGACCAGGGGGCCCTGGCTACACCTTC.

This clonotype appeared a few times. The chain couples TRBV27 to TRBJ1-2, with 9 bases that match TRBD1. Germline V CDR1 and CDR2: MNHEY, SMNVEV (reference sequence). V lost 6 bases to trimming and J lost 0 bases; unmatched junction nucleotides: 11. This CDR3 spans 17 amino acids. The CDR3 coding sequence is TGTGCCAGCAGACCTGGACAGGGGCTTTATACTAACTATGGCTACACCTTC. Translated: CASRPGQGLYTNYGYTF.

This clonotype was seen a few times. This chain uses TRBV20-1 with TRBJ2-6; D may correspond to TRBD1 or TRBD2 (5 bases each). CDR3 length equals 15 residues. V shed 1 base and J shed 2 bases, with 9 bases lying between them. CDR1 is DFQATT and CDR2 is SNEGSKA in the germline V gene (reference sequence). The chain's CDR3 is CSARGGSPGANVLTF. Written as DNA, the CDR3 is TGCAGTGCTAGAGGGGGGTCCCCTGGGGCCAACGTCCTGACTTTC.